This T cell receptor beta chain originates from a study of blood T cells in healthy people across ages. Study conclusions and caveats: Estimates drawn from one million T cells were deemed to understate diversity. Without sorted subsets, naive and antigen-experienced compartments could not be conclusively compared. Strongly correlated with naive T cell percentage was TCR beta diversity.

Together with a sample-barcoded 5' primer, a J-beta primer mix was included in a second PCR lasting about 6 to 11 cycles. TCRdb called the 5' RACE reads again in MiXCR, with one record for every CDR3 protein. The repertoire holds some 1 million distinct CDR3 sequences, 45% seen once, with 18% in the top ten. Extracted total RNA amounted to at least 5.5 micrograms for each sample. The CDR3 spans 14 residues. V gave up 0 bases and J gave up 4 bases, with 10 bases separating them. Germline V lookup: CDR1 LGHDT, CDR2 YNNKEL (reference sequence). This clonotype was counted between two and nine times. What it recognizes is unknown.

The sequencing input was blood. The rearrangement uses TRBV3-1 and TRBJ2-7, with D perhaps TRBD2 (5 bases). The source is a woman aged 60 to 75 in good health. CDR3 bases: TGTGCCAGCAGCCAAGACATAGCGTCTTACGAGCAGTACTTC. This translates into CASSQDIASYEQYF.